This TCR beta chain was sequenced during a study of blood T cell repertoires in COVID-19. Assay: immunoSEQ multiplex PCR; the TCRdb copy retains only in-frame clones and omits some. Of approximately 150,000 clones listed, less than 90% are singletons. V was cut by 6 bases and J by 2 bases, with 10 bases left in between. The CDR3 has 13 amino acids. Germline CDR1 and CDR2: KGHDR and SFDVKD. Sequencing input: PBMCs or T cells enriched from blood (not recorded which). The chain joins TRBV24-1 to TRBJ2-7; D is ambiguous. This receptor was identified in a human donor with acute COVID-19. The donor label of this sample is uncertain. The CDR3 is CATSLGSTYEQYF. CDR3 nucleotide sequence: TGTGCCACCAGTTTGGGCTCAACCTACGAGCAGTACTTC.